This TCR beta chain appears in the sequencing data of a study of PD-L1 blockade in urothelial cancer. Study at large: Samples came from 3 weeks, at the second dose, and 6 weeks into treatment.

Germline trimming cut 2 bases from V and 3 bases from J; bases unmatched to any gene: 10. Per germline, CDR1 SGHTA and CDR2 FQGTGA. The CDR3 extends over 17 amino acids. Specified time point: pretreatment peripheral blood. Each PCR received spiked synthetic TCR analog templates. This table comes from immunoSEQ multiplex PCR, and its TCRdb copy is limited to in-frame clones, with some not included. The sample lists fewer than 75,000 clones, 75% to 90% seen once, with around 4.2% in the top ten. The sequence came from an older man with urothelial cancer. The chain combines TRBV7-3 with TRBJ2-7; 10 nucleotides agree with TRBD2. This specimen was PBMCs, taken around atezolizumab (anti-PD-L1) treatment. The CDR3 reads CASSLRLAGLRIYEQYF. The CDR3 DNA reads TGTGCCAGCAGCTTACGACTAGCGGGCCTGCGGATCTACGAGCAGTACTTC.